This TCR beta chain was identified during a study of T cell clonality in common variable immunodeficiency. Patients and controls were mostly of Caucasian heritage. Notes on this clone: Its specificity is not known. From the germline J gene comes the end of the CDR3, since the read stops 3 residues before it.

Libraries were prepared by immunoSEQ multiplex PCR; TCRdb keeps only in-frame clonotypes and omits some of them. The profile covers roughly 38,000 clones, none occurring a single time. The CDR3 length is 14 residues. CDR1 is KGHSH, CDR2 LQKENI, per germline. General study findings and limits: Reportedly, TCR beta sequences from common variable immunodeficiency showed fewer deletions and N-nucleotide insertions. CVID subjects showed higher TCRbeta clonality than healthy controls.

Sequenced input: peripheral blood mononuclear cells. This chain links TRBV18 with TRBJ1-2; D gene ambiguous. The TCR was taken from a person aged 18 to 75 in good health. The CDR3: CASSPTSGSNDYTF. The sequenced CDR3 bases are TGTGCCAGCTCACCAACTAGCGGGAGTAATGAC.